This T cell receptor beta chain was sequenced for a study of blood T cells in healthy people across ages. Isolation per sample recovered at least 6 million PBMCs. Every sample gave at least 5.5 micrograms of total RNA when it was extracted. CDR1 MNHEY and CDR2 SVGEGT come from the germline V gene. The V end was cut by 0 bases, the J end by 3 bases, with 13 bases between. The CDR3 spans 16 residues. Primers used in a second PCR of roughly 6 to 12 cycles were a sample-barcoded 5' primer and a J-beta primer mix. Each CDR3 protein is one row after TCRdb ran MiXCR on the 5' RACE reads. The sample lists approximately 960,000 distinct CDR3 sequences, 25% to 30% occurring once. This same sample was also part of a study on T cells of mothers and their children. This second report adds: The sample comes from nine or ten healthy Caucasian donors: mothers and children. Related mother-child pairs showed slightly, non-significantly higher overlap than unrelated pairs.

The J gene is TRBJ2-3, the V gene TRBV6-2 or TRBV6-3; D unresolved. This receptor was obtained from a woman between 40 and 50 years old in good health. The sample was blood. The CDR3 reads CASSYSTQHKTDTQYF. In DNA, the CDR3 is TGTGCCAGCAGTTACTCGACTCAACATAAGACAGATACGCAGTATTTT.